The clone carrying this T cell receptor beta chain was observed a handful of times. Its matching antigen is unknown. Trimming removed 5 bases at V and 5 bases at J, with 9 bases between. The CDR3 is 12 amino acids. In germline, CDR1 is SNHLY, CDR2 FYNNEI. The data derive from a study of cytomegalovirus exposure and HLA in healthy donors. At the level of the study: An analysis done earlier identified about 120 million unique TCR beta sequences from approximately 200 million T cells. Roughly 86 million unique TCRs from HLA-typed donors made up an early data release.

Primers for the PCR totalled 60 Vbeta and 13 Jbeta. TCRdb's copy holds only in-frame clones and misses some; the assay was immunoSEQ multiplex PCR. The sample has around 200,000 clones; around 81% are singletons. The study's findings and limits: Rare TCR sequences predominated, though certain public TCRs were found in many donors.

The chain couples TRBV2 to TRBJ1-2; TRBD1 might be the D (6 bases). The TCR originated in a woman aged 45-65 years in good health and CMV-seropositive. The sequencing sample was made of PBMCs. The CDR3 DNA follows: TGTGCCAGCAGTCTCGGACAGTATGGCTACACCTTC. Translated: CASSLGQYGYTF.